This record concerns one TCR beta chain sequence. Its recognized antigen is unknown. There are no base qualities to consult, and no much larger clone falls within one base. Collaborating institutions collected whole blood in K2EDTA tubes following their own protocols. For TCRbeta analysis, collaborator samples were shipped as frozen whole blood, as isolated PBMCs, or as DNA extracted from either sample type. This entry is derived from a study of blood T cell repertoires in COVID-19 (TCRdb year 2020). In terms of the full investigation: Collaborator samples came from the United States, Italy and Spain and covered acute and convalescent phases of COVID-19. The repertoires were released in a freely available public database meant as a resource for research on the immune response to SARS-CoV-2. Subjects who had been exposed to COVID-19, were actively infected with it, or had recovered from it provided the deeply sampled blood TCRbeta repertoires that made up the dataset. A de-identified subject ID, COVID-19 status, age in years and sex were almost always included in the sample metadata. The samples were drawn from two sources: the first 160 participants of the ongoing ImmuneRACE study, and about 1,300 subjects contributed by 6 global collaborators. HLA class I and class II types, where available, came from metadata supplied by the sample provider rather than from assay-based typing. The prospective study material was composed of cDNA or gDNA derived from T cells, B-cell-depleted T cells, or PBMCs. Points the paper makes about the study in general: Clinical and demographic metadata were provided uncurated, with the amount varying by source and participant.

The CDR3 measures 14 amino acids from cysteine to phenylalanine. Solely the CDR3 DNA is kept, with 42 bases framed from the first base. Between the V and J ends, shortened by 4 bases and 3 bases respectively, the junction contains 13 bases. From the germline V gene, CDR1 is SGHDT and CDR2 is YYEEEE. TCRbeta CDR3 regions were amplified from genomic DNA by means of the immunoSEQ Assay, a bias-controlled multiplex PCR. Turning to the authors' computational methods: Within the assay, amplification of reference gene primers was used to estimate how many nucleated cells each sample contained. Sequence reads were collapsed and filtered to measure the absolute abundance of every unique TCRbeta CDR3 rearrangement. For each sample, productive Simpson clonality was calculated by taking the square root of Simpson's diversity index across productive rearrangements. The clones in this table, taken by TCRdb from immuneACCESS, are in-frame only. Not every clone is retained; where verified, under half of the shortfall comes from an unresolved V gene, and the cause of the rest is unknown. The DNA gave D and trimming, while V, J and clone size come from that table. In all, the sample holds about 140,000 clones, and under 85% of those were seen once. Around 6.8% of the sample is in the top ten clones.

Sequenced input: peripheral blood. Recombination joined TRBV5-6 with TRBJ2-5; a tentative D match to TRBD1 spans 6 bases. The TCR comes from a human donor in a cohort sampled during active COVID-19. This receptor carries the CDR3 CASSNEYREETQYF. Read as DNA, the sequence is TGTGCCAGCAGCAACGAATACAGGGAAGAGACCCAGTACTTC.